The TCR beta chain described here comes from a study of blood T cells in healthy people across ages. Study conclusions and caveats: Across the age range, TCR beta diversity per million T cells fell in a roughly linear way.

The germline CDR1 and CDR2 sequences are SGHRS and YFSETQ. There are 16 residues in the CDR3. The V and J ends lost 0 bases and 4 bases, in that order; junction bases with no gene match: 5. A second PCR, run for about 6 to 11 cycles, used a sample-barcoded 5' primer plus a J-beta primer mix. TCRdb processed the 5' RACE reads anew with MiXCR; each CDR3 protein has one entry. The data show some 1.7 million distinct CDR3 sequences, under 30% seen once. Ten or more counts support this clonotype. Its antigen is not known. The material sequenced was blood. The receptor was isolated from a woman in her 30s in good health. The genes are TRBV5-1 and TRBJ2-3; 10 nucleotides match TRBD2. In nucleotides, the CDR3 is TGCGCCAGCAGCTTGGACCCTAGCGGGAGATCAGATACGCAGTATTTT. This translates into CASSLDPSGRSDTQYF.